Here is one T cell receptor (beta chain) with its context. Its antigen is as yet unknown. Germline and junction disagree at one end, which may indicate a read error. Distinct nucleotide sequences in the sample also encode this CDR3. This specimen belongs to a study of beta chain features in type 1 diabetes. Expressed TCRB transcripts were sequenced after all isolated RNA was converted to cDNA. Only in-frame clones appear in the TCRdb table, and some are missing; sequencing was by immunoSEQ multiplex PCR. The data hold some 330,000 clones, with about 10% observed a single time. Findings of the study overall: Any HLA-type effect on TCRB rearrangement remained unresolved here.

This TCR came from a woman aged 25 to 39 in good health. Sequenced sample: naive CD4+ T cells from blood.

CDR3 protein: CASSLGLAGEETQYF. CDR3 bases: TGTGCCAGCAGCCTTGGACTAGCGGGAGAAGAGACGCAGTACTTC. V and J are TRBV9 and TRBJ2-5; 13 bases fit TRBD2. This CDR3 is built from 15 residues. Per the germline V gene, CDR1 is SGDLS and CDR2 is YYNGEE.